Below are 17 T cell receptor beta chains sequenced from a single sample in a study of shared clonotypes between healthy human individuals. Some clones are missing from TCRdb's copy, which holds only in-frame ones; the method was immunoSEQ multiplex PCR. Of 2.3 million or so clones in the sample, approximately 93% are singletons; the top ten hold under 0.45%. Sequencing used naive CD4+ T cells from PBMCs. The subset here: CD45RA+ positively selected. The source is a man in his late teens or twenties in good health. Some clones in this sample may be carry-over from other donors' samples.

The chain links TRBV30 to TRBJ1-6; 7 bases line up with TRBD1. The CDR3 has 14 amino acids. The germline gives CDR1 GTSNPN, CDR2 SVGIG (reference sequence). With V trimmed by 0 bases and J by 7 bases, 3 bases remained unmatched. CDR3 amino acids: CAWSVGQANSPLHF. Written as DNA, the CDR3 is TGTGCCTGGAGTGTTGGACAGGCCAATTCACCCCTCCACTTT.

The chain links TRBV6-5 to TRBJ2-3, with D hard to call. The germline V gene has CDR1 MNHEY and CDR2 SVGAGI. CDR3 size: 15 residues. Between the trimmed V and J ends, which lost 2 bases and 2 bases, there was a span of 11 bases. DNA of the CDR3: TGTGCCAGCAGTTACGAGGCATCTTACACAGATACGCAGTATTTT. It specifies CASSYEASYTDTQYF.

This chain connects TRBV13 to TRBJ2-1; D may be TRBD2 (5 bases). Trimming pared 4 bases from V and 9 bases from J, leaving 19 bases between. This CDR3 is 15 amino acids long. The germline gives CDR1 PRHDT, CDR2 FYEKMQ (reference sequence). The CDR3 protein is CASSSPGFPVGEQFF. In DNA, the CDR3 is TGTGCCAGCAGCTCTCCGGGATTCCCCGTAGGTGAGCAGTTCTTC.

The chain uses TRBV6-1 and TRBJ2-7; 7 bases fit TRBD1. V shed 8 bases, J shed 4 bases, and the junction held 11 bases outside the gene matches. CDR1 MNHNS and CDR2 SASEGT come from the germline V gene. The CDR3 runs to 14 residues. Here the CDR3 DNA reads TGTGCCAGCGGTAGGGGGCCGCTTAGGTACGAGCAGTACTTC. Protein sequence: CASGRGPLRYEQYF.

The chain uses TRBV7-9 and TRBJ2-1; D ambiguous. This CDR3 is built from 18 residues. V lost 0 bases and J lost 6, with 21 bases in between. From germline, CDR1 is SEHNR and CDR2 FQNEAQ (reference sequence). CDR3 in DNA: TGTGCCAGCAGCTTAGCGTTGATAAAGACCCATTTAAGCAATGAGCAGTTCTTC. This encodes CASSLALIKTHLSNEQFF.

The rearrangement links TRBV30 to TRBJ1-2; tentative D call: TRBD1 (6 bases). Germline V lookup: CDR1 GTSNPN, CDR2 SVGIG (reference sequence). V gave up 4 bases and J gave up 6 bases, with 15 bases separating them. The CDR3 is made up of 13 amino acids. The CDR3, as DNA: TGTGCCTGGACAGAAGGCGGGGGCCATGGCTACACCTTC. This gives the protein CAWTEGGGHGYTF.

A note on this clone: Different DNA sequences within this sample yield the same CDR3. The gene calls are TRBV18 and TRBJ2-1; 8 bases match TRBD2. The germline V gene has CDR1 KGHSH and CDR2 LQKENI. V gave up 3 bases and J gave up 4 bases; unmatched junction bases: 11. The CDR3 loop spans 17 amino acids. The DNA of the CDR3 is TGTGCCAGCTCACCTCGGACCAGCGGGAGCGTATACAATGAGCAGTTCTTC. Its protein product is CASSPRTSGSVYNEQFF.

The V and J genes are TRBV6-6 and TRBJ2-7, with D perhaps matching TRBD2 (6 bases). Germline CDR1 and CDR2: MNHNY and SVGAGI (reference sequence). The CDR3 runs 16 residues. Deletions cut 4 bases from V and 3 bases from J, with 19 bases between. CDR3 sequence (DNA): TGTGCCAGCAGTTTTGGGCCTTTGGGGGGAGGCTACGAGCAGTACTTC. Its protein is CASSFGPLGGGYEQYF.

Worth noting for this clone: The same CDR3 can be traced to other DNA sequences in this sample. The rearrangement joins TRBV9 to TRBJ1-2; D is unclear. The CDR3 extends over 14 amino acids. Germline CDR1 reads SGDLS; CDR2 reads YYNGEE. The V and J ends lost 0 bases and 0 bases respectively, with 6 bases between them. As DNA, the CDR3 is TGTGCCAGCAGCGTAGGAAACTCTAACTATGGCTACACCTTC. Its protein is CASSVGNSNYGYTF. Together with reference TRBV9 and TRBJ1-2, the CDR3 gives the full variable domain: DSGVTQTPKHLITATGQRVTLRCSPRSGDLSVYWYQQSLDQGLQFLIQYYNGEERAKGNILERFSAQQFPDLHSELNLSSLELGDSALYFCASSVGNSNYGYTFGSGTRLTVV.

This clone was seen a handful of times. The gene calls are TRBV9 and TRBJ1-5, with a tentative D call TRBD1 (6 bases). The ends were cut back, 4 bases at V and 7 bases at J, with 15 bases in the middle. The CDR3 sequence is 14 residues long. Germline-derived CDR1 and CDR2 are SGDLS and YYNGEE. Here the CDR3 reads CASSPQGTRQPQHF. CDR3 sequence (DNA): TGTGCCAGCAGCCCCCAGGGGACGCGGCAGCCCCAGCATTTT.

The rearrangement links TRBV11-2 to TRBJ1-1, with TRBD1 as a possible D gene (6 bases). Between the trimmed V and J ends, which lost 5 bases and 1 base, there was a span of 11 bases. From germline, CDR1 is SGHAT and CDR2 FQNNGV. The CDR3 runs 14 residues. CDR3 DNA: TGTGCCAGCAGCCCGGGACACTCGAACACTGAAGCTTTCTTT. Translated, it gives CASSPGHSNTEAFF.

J is TRBJ2-2 and V is TRBV30; tentatively, D is TRBD1 (5 bases). V shed 4 bases and J shed 5 bases, with 11 bases lying between them. The germline V gene encodes CDR1 GTSNPN and CDR2 SVGIG (reference sequence). The CDR3 has 13 residues. The CDR3 coding sequence is TGTGCCTGGACCAGGGTTTTGACCGGGGAGCTGTTTTTT. It translates to CAWTRVLTGELFF.

V usage is TRBV18 and J usage is TRBJ1-4, with 7 nucleotides matching TRBD1. The CDR3 extends over 15 amino acids. V was pared by 0 bases and J by 8 bases, with 6 bases of the junction left unmatched. Looked up from germline, CDR1 is KGHSH and CDR2 is LQKENI. The CDR3 region is CASSPPGQAGEKLFF. In DNA form, the CDR3 reads TGTGCCAGCTCACCACCCGGACAGGCGGGGGAAAAACTGTTTTTT.

This chain uses TRBV18 with TRBJ2-5, with D perhaps matching TRBD2 (5 bases). The V end was cut by 1 base, the J end by 5 bases, with 14 bases between. CDR1 is KGHSH, CDR2 LQKENI, per germline. The length of the CDR3 is 15 residues. The CDR3 DNA is TGTGCCAGCTCACCACAGAACGGGAATTGGGAGACCCAGTACTTC. As protein: CASSPQNGNWETQYF.

The rearrangement uses TRBV9 and TRBJ2-3, with D uncertain. From germline, CDR1 is SGDLS and CDR2 YYNGEE. The CDR3 extends over 14 amino acids. Between the trimmed V and J ends, which lost 6 bases and 2 bases, there was a span of 13 bases. The CDR3 region is CASTAKSATDTQYF. The CDR3 nucleotides are TGTGCCAGCACCGCCAAGTCGGCCACAGATACGCAGTATTTT.

This clone was seen a single time. The rearrangement links TRBV10-1 to TRBJ2-5; the D gene is possibly TRBD2 (5 bases). Germline V gene sequence: CDR1 WNHNN, CDR2 SYGVQD (reference sequence). CDR3 length equals 13 residues. V dropped 8 bases and J dropped 1 base, with 11 bases sitting between them. Written as DNA, the CDR3 is TGCGCCAGCGGTCGGGGAGCCCAAGAGACCCAGTACTTC. This codes for CASGRGAQETQYF.

J is TRBJ2-1 and V is TRBV19; tentatively, D is TRBD2 (6 bases). The CDR3 sequence is 15 residues long. Between the trimmed V and J ends, which lost 6 bases and 2 bases, there was a span of 14 bases. CDR1 is LNHDA and CDR2 is SQIVND in the germline V gene (reference sequence). The CDR3 loop reads CASSPWRAPYNEQFF. The CDR3 coding sequence is TGTGCCAGTAGCCCGTGGAGGGCCCCCTACAATGAGCAGTTCTTC.